This T cell receptor (beta chain) was identified during a study of T cell changes during pregnancy in multiple sclerosis. This table comes from immunoSEQ multiplex PCR, and its TCRdb copy is limited to in-frame clones, with some not included. The data show about 45,000 clones, 85% to 95% seen once. CDR1 is SGHAT, CDR2 FQNNGV, per germline. The CDR3 sequence is 14 residues long. The J segment lost 2 bases and the V segment lost 4 bases, leaving 4 bases of the junction unmatched. This chain joins TRBV11-2 and TRBJ2-7; the match to TRBD2 covers 8 bases. The receptor's source is a female donor with multiple sclerosis, enrolled in a pregnancy study. Material: CD8+ T cells from peripheral blood mononuclear cells, obtained in the second trimester of pregnancy. The CDR3 reads CASSSRGVTYEQYF. CDR3 in DNA: TGTGCCAGCAGCTCGCGGGGGGTAACCTACGAGCAGTACTTC. Based on the CDR3 plus reference TRBV11-2 and TRBJ2-7, the full variable domain is EAGVAQSPRYKIIEKRQSVAFWCNPISGHATLYWYQQILGQGPKLLIQFQNNGVVDDSQLPKDRFSAERLKGVDSTLKIQPAKLEDSAVYLCASSSRGVTYEQYFGPGTRLTVT.